Detailed here is one T cell receptor (beta chain). The source of the sample is a study of cytomegalovirus exposure and HLA in healthy donors. The primer mix had 60 Vbeta and 13 Jbeta primers. Generated by immunoSEQ multiplex PCR, the TCRdb table keeps only in-frame clones and is missing some. The sample comprises about 150,000 clones, about four fifths of which are singletons, and 6% to 8.5% rests with the top ten. The trim removed 0 bases at V and 3 bases at J, leaving 4 bases unmatched. The CDR3 loop spans 15 amino acids. CDR1 and CDR2 (germline): MNHEY, SVGAGI. The rearrangement uses TRBV6-5 and TRBJ1-2; 7 bases line up with TRBD1. The TCR sequence derives from a man aged 25-45 years in good health and CMV-seropositive. The specimen was PBMCs. The CDR3: CASSYSGTADYGYTF. The CDR3 region has the DNA TGTGCCAGCAGTTACTCCGGGACAGCGGACTATGGCTACACCTTC.